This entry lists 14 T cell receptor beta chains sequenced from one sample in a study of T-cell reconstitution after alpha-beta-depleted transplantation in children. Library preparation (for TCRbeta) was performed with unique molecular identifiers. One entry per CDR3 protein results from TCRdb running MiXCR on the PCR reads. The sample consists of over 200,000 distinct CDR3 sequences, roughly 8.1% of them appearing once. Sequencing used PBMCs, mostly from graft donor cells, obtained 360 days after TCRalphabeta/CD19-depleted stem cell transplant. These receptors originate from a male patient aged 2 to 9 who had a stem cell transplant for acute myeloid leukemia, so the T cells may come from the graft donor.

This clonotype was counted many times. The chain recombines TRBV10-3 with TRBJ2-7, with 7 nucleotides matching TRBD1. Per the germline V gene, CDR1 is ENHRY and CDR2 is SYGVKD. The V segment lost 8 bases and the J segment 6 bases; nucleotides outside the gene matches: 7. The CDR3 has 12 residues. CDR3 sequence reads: CAISRDSTEQYV. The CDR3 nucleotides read TGTGCCATCTCGAGGGACAGTACCGAGCAGTACGTC.

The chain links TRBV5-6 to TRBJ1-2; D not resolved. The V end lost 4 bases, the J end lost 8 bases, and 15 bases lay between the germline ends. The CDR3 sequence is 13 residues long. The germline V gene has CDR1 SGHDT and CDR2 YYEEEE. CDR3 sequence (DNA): TGTGCCAGCAGCCGCCGGGCGTTTTTGGGCTACACCTTC. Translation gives CASSRRAFLGYTF.

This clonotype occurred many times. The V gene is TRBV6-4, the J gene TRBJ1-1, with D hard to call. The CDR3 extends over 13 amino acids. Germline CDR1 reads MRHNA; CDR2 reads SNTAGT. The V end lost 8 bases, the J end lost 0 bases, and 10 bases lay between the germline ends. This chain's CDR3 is CASAAGLNTEAFF. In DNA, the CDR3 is TGTGCCAGCGCCGCAGGCTTGAACACTGAAGCTTTCTTT.

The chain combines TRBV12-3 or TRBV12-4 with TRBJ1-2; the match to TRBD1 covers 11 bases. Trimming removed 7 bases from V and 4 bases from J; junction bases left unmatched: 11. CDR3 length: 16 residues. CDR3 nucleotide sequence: TGTGCCAGCAATCTAAAAACCGGGACAGGGGGCTATGGCTACACCTTC. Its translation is CASNLKTGTGGYGYTF.

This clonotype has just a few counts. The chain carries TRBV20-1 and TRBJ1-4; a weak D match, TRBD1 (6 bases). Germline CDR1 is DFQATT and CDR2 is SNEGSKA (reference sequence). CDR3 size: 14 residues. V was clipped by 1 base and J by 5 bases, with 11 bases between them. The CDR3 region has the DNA TGCAGTGCTAGAGGAGGTACAGGGAATGAAAAACTGTTTTTT. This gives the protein CSARGGTGNEKLFF.

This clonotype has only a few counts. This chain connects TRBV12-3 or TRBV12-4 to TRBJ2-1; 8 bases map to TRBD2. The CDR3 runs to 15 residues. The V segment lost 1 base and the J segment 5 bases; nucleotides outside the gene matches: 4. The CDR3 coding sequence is TGTGCCAGCAGTTTAGACGGGAGGGCAAACAATGAGCAGTTCTTC. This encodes CASSLDGRANNEQFF.

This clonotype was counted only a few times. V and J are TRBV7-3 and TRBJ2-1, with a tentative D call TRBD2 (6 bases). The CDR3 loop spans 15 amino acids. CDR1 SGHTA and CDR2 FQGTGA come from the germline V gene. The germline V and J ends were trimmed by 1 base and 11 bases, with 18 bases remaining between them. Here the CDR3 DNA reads TGTGCCAGCAGCTTAAACGGGGGTTCTGGCAAACAGCAGTTCTTC. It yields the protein CASSLNGGSGKQQFF.

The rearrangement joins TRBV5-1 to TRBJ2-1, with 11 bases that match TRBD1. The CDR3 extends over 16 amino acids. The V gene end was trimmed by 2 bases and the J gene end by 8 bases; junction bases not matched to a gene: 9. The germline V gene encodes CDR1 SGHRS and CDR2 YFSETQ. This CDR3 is CASSFRRDRGSDEQFF. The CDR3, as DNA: TGCGCCAGCAGCTTTCGTCGGGACAGGGGGTCGGATGAGCAGTTCTTC.

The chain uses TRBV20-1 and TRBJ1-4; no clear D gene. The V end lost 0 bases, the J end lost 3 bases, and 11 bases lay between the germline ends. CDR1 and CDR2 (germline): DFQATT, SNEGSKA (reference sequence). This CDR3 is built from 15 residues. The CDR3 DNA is TGCAGTGCTAGAGATGGACGTGACCCTAATGAAAAACTGTTTTTT. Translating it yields CSARDGRDPNEKLFF.

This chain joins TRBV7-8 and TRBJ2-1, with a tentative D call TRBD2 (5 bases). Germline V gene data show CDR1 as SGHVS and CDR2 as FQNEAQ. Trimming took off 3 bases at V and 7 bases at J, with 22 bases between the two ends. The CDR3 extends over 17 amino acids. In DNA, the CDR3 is TGTGCCAGCAGCTTTTGGGCCAATTTTATACTAGTAAATGAGCAGTTCTTC. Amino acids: CASSFWANFILVNEQFF.

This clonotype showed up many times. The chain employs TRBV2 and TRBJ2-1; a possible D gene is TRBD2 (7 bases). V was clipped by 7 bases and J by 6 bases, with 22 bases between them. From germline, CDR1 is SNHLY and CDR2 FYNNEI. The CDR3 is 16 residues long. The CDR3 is CASTPRTAGIRNEQFF. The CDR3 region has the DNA TGTGCCAGCACCCCGAGGACAGCGGGGATACGCAATGAGCAGTTCTTC.

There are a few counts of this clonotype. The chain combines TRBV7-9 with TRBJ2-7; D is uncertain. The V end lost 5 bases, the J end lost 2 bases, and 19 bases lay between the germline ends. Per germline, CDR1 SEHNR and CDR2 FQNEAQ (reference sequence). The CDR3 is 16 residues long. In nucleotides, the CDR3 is TGTGCCAGCAGCCCCAGCCATCGCAGTGGGGCCTACGAGCAGTACTTC. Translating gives CASSPSHRSGAYEQYF.

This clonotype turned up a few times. For the CDR3, the DNA is TGTGCCAGCACCACCCGGTATGTTATCATGGATGAGCAGTTCTTC. Amino acids: CASTTRYVIMDEQFF. The chain uses TRBV7-2 and TRBJ2-1; D gene unclear. This CDR3 has 15 amino acids. V lost 7 bases, J lost 8 bases, and 21 bases lay in between. Germline lookup yields CDR1 SGHTA and CDR2 FQGNSA.

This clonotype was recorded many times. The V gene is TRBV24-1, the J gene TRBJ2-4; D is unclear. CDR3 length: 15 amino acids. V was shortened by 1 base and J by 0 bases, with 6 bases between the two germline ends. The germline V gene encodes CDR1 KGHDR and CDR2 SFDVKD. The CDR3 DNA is TGTGCCACCAGTGATTTTACTCGAGCCAAAAACATTCAGTACTTC. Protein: CATSDFTRAKNIQYF.